Listed below are T cell receptor beta chains from one sample, sequenced in a study of T-cell memory formation after mild COVID-19. Each CDR3 protein gets one entry after TCRdb re-called the 5' RACE reads with MiXCR. The data show 190,000 or so distinct CDR3 sequences, about 10% seen once. Sequenced: PBMCs or a T cell subset sorted from them (not recorded which). These receptors all stem from a man between 18 and 29 years old who had mild COVID-19 (a few samples of this study predate the infection). Cell type and time point are not known. The CDR3 runs from the conserved cysteine through the conserved F or W. D genes are given only for firm matches. A row's size may be missing; if present it is once, few, many or a size class.

d_call clone_size j_call v_call cdr3_nt cdr3_aa
- few TRBJ1-4 TRBV4-2 TGTGCCAGCAGCCAGGACGCAGAGTGGGAAAATGAAAAACTGTTTTTT CASSQDAEWENEKLFF
- - TRBJ2-2 TRBV6-2/TRBV6-3 TGTGCCAGCAGTTACTATGGGGCTGGCGGGGAGCTGTTTTTT CASSYYGAGGELFF
- few TRBJ1-5 TRBV20-1 TGCAGTGCCAGGGGCGGCGGACAGAGCCAGCCCCAGCATTTT CSARGGGQSQPQHF
TRBD2 - TRBJ2-3 TRBV20-1 TGCAGTGCTAGGGTCAGAGGCGGGGGGGCGACAGATACGCAGTATTTT CSARVRGGGATDTQYF
TRBD1 - TRBJ1-1 TRBV5-6 TGTGCCAGCAGCTTGCTCGGACAGGGGAATACTGAAGCTTTCTTT CASSLLGQGNTEAFF
TRBD2 - TRBJ2-5 TRBV2 TGTGCCAGCAGGGCGACAAGCGGGGGGGCCGGAGAGACCCAGTACTTC CASRATSGGAGETQYF
- few TRBJ1-1 TRBV5-1 TGCGCCAGCAGTTATAAAGGCGACACTGAAGCTTTCTTT CASSYKGDTEAFF
- few TRBJ2-5 TRBV20-1 TGCAGTGCTAGAGCGCCAGAGGGACGGTCACAAGAGACCCAGTACTTC CSARAPEGRSQETQYF
TRBD1 - TRBJ2-3 TRBV5-1 TGCGCCAGCAGCCTACAGGGGGTTGGACCAGATACGCAGTATTTT CASSLQGVGPDTQYF
- - TRBJ1-2 TRBV27 TGTGCCAGCAGTTCACCCGGGGGGAATGGCTACACCTTC CASSSPGGNGYTF
TRBD2 few TRBJ2-5 TRBV10-2 TGCGCCAGCAGTACCGGGACTAGCGGGGGAGGAGAGACCCAGTACTTC CASSTGTSGGGETQYF
TRBD1 - TRBJ2-7 TRBV30 TGTGCCTGGAGTTCCGGGACAGGGTCCTACGAGCAGTACTTC CAWSSGTGSYEQYF
- - TRBJ2-5 TRBV11-2 TGTGCCAGCAGCTTAGATATTCGACGGACCCAGTACTTC CASSLDIRRTQYF
- many TRBJ2-7 TRBV5-1 TGCGCCAGCAGCCCGGACCTTCTAAAACAGTACTTC CASSPDLLKQYF
TRBD2 - TRBJ2-2 TRBV2 TGTGCCAGCAGCGGCAGGACTAGCTTCGGGCGGCGCACCGGGGAGCTGTTTTTT CASSGRTSFGRRTGELFF
- - TRBJ2-2 TRBV9 TGTGCCAGCAGCGTCGGCGGGGTAAGGACCGGGGAGCTGTTTTTT CASSVGGVRTGELFF
- few TRBJ1-1 TRBV15 TGTGCCACCAGCGCACACATGAACACTGAAGCTTTCTTT CATSAHMNTEAFF
- many TRBJ2-3 TRBV7-2 TGTGCCAGCAGCTTCCGTCCGGCCAAGACCACAGATACGCAGTATTTT CASSFRPAKTTDTQYF
- many TRBJ1-5 TRBV10-2 TGCGCCAGCACGGAGGGGCTCGCGAATCAGCCCCAGCATTTT CASTEGLANQPQHF
- - TRBJ1-4 TRBV12-3/TRBV12-4 TGTGCCAGCAGTGACTTAAGATTTAATGAAAAACTGTTTTTT CASSDLRFNEKLFF
- - TRBJ1-1 TRBV25-1 TGTGCCACCCCGTCTTCAATGAACACTGAAGCTTTCTTT CATPSSMNTEAFF
- few TRBJ2-2 TRBV27 TGTGCCAGCAGTTTATCGCATCCTCGCACCGGGGAGCTGTTTTTT CASSLSHPRTGELFF
- - TRBJ2-3 TRBV23-1 TGCGCCAGCAGTCACCTACGTGGCCGAAGCACAGATACGCAGTATTTT CASSHLRGRSTDTQYF
- few TRBJ1-1 TRBV20-1 TGCAGTGCGAGAGACAGACACACTGAAGCTTTCTTT CSARDRHTEAFF
TRBD1 few TRBJ2-5 TRBV5-1 TGCGCCAGCAGCACCACTGGACAGGGGGGGGAGACCCAGTACTTC CASSTTGQGGETQYF
- many TRBJ2-5 TRBV5-1 TGCGCCAGCAGCTTACAGGGGAGGGAAGAGACCCAGTACTTC CASSLQGREETQYF
TRBD1 - TRBJ1-4 TRBV5-8 TGTGCCAGCAGCTTGGGGACAGGGGCTAATGAAAAACTGTTTTTT CASSLGTGANEKLFF
TRBD1 - TRBJ1-1 TRBV11-2 TGTGCCAGCAGCTCGAGCAGGGGGGGACTAATCACTGAAGCTTTCTTT CASSSSRGGLITEAFF
- - TRBJ2-7 TRBV5-1 TGCGCCAGCAGCTTTGGAACGAGGTCCTACGAGCAGTACTTC CASSFGTRSYEQYF
- few TRBJ1-4 TRBV7-9 TGTGCCAGCAGCTTAGTACAAGGAGGGGAAAAACTGTTTTTT CASSLVQGGEKLFF
TRBD2 many TRBJ2-4 TRBV20-1 TGCAGTGCCGCAACTAGCGCGGGCATTCAGTACTTC CSAATSAGIQYF
TRBD2 - TRBJ2-7 TRBV5-1 TGCGCCAGCAGCTTAGGGACTAGCGGGGACTACGAGCAGTACTTC CASSLGTSGDYEQYF
- many TRBJ1-1 TRBV7-3 TGTGCCAGCAGCTCTGGGGGTCGGACTGAAGCTTTCTTT CASSSGGRTEAFF
- few TRBJ2-1 TRBV5-4 TGTGCCAGCAGCTTAGACAGACATGAGCAGTTCTTC CASSLDRHEQFF
- - TRBJ1-5 TRBV7-2 TGTGCCAGCAGCTCCGGGGAGGAACAGCCCCAGCATTTT CASSSGEEQPQHF
- many TRBJ1-1 TRBV27 TGTGCCAGCGGCGCGTCCGCTGAAGCTTTCTTT CASGASAEAFF
TRBD1 few TRBJ2-7 TRBV10-3 TGTGCCATCACTGCCGGACAGGCCTCTCAGCAGTACTTC CAITAGQASQQYF
TRBD1 - TRBJ2-7 TRBV4-1 TGCGCCAGCAGCCCGACCGGGACAGGGAACTTCGGGACCTACGAGCAGTACTTC CASSPTGTGNFGTYEQYF
- few TRBJ2-2 TRBV5-5 TGTGCCAGCAGCTTAAGTGGGGGCTCGGCCGGGGAGCTGTTTTTT CASSLSGGSAGELFF
TRBD1 few TRBJ1-6 TRBV6-6 TGTGCCAGCAGTTCCGGGACAGGGGATCCCCTCCACTTT CASSSGTGDPLHF
TRBD1 - TRBJ1-4 TRBV2 TGTGCCAGCGGGTACAGGGGGCGGGAAAAACTGTTTTTT CASGYRGREKLFF
- - TRBJ1-2 TRBV10-3 TGTGCCATCAGTGGTAACTATGGCTACACCTTC CAISGNYGYTF
- many TRBJ1-6 TRBV4-3 TGCGCCAGCAGAGAAGGGAGCTCCTATAATTCACCCCTCCACTTT CASREGSSYNSPLHF
- - TRBJ2-1 TRBV20-1 TGCAGTGCTGTCATTTACAATGAGCAGTTCTTC CSAVIYNEQFF
TRBD1 many TRBJ1-1 TRBV5-1 TGCGCCAGCAGCTTTTCCCGGACAGGAACCCTTATGAACACTGAAGCTTTCTTT CASSFSRTGTLMNTEAFF
- few TRBJ2-5 TRBV6-2/TRBV6-3 TGTGCCAGCAGTTACTCGATTCTCATCGGGTTCGGTGAGGAGACCCAGTACTTC CASSYSILIGFGEETQYF
- - TRBJ2-3 TRBV3-1 TGTGCCAGCAGCAAATCTATTACTGGTACGCAGTATTTT CASSKSITGTQYF
- many TRBJ1-5 TRBV4-3 TGCGCCAGCAGCCAAGATAACAGTCAGCCCCAGCATTTT CASSQDNSQPQHF
- few TRBJ1-5 TRBV18 TGTGCCAGCTCATCCGCAGCCCAGCCCCAGCATTTT CASSSAAQPQHF
TRBD1 - TRBJ2-3 TRBV7-9 TGTGCCAGCAGCCCTCGGACAGGGTTCGCAGATACGCAGTATTTT CASSPRTGFADTQYF
TRBD1 few TRBJ1-1 TRBV15 TGTGCCACCAGCAGGAAACAGGGGTGGAACACTGAAGCTTTCTTT CATSRKQGWNTEAFF
- many TRBJ2-2 TRBV9 TGTGCCAGCAGCGTAGAGGTGGCCGGGGAGCTGTTTTTT CASSVEVAGELFF
- - TRBJ1-1 TRBV7-2 TGTGCCAGCAGCTTAGTAGTAACGCAGGGCGGGTCTTTCTTT CASSLVVTQGGSFF
TRBD2 many TRBJ2-7 TRBV2 TGTGCCAGCAGGTCGACTAGCGGGGGGTACGAGCAGTACTTC CASRSTSGGYEQYF
TRBD2 many TRBJ2-1 TRBV28 TGTGCCAGCAGACGACCGGGGGGGTTTTTGGTCGATGAGCAGTTCTTC CASRRPGGFLVDEQFF
- many TRBJ1-1 TRBV5-1 TGCGCCAGCAGCTTGGCAACCACCGGGCGCACTGAAGCTTTCTTT CASSLATTGRTEAFF
- - TRBJ2-4 TRBV7-9 TGTGCCAGCAGCTTACGCGTCGGGCAGCAAAACATTCAGTACTTC CASSLRVGQQNIQYF
TRBD2 few TRBJ2-5 TRBV5-1 TGCGCCAGCGGAGAGACTAGCGGAGTGGGGGCCCAGTACTTC CASGETSGVGAQYF
TRBD1 few TRBJ2-4 TRBV7-9 TGTGCCAGCAGCTCCCGACAGGGAGCCAACATTCAGTACTTC CASSSRQGANIQYF
- many TRBJ1-3 TRBV6-5 TGTGCCAGCAGAAACAGGGACACTGGAAACACCATATATTTT CASRNRDTGNTIYF